The 14 T cell receptor beta chains presented below share a single source sample, sequenced in a study of cytomegalovirus exposure and HLA in healthy donors. The PCR ran on 60 Vbeta and 13 Jbeta primers. Clones were sequenced by immunoSEQ multiplex PCR, and TCRdb holds only the in-frame ones, with some missing. Here the sample spans 210,000 or so clones, around 89% being singletons. The source material was PBMCs. Every receptor here comes from a woman younger than 30 in good health and CMV-seronegative.

The chain uses TRBV9 and TRBJ2-1; TRBD1 matches at 9 bases. Trimming removed 5 bases from V and 4 bases from J; junction bases left unmatched: 7. In germline, CDR1 is SGDLS, CDR2 YYNGEE. CDR3 length: 15 amino acids. CDR3 sequence: CASRAAGTGYNEQFF. For the CDR3, the DNA is TGTGCCAGCAGGGCCGCCGGGACAGGGTACAATGAGCAGTTCTTC.

The CDR3 nucleotides read TGTGCCAGCAGCTTACCGAAACCGGGACTAGCGGGAGAGGCCAAAAACATTCAGTACTTC. Its translation: CASSLPKPGLAGEAKNIQYF. The genes are TRBV7-3 and TRBJ2-4; 14 bases align to TRBD2. Germline assignment: CDR1 SGHTA and CDR2 FQGTGA. The CDR3 is 20 amino acids. Trimming took 2 bases from V and 1 from J; bases not matched to a gene: 10.

The rearrangement links TRBV7-6 to TRBJ2-5; tentatively, D is TRBD2 (5 bases). The J call may be mistaken, given a closer DNA end match to TRBJ2-7. Germline CDR1 is SGHVS and CDR2 is FNYEAQ. The CDR3 covers 15 residues. The CDR3 sequence: CASRPTRENSYEQYF. The CDR3 DNA reads as TGTGCCAGCAGACCAACTAGAGAGAACTCCTACGAGCAGTACTTC.

The gene calls are TRBV11-2 and TRBJ2-7; 8 bases agree with TRBD1. The CDR3 runs to 16 residues. CDR1 and CDR2 from the germline V gene are SGHAT and FQNNGV. The ends lost 4 bases at V and 0 bases at J; junction bases unmatched: 8. The CDR3 region is CASSWGTGVSSYEQYF. The CDR3 DNA reads TGTGCCAGCAGCTGGGGGACAGGCGTGAGCTCCTACGAGCAGTACTTC. The entire variable domain, with the rest obtained from reference TRBV11-2 and TRBJ2-7, is as follows: EAGVAQSPRYKIIEKRQSVAFWCNPISGHATLYWYQQILGQGPKLLIQFQNNGVVDDSQLPKDRFSAERLKGVDSTLKIQPAKLEDSAVYLCASSWGTGVSSYEQYFGPGTRLTVT.

This clone was observed once. The J gene is TRBJ2-1, the V gene TRBV6-4; TRBD2 might be the D (5 bases). From germline, CDR1 is MRHNA and CDR2 SNTAGT. V gave up 11 bases and J gave up 8 bases, with 22 bases separating them. There are 14 residues in the CDR3. The CDR3 sequence: CAATRRVPGDEQFF. The CDR3 DNA sequence: TGTGCCGCCACTAGACGGGTGCCCGGGGATGAGCAGTTCTTC.

The chain couples TRBV5-6 to TRBJ2-1, with 7 bases aligning to TRBD2. The CDR3 runs to 14 residues. With 3 bases clipped from V and 6 bases from J, the junction kept 6 bases outside the gene matches. Germline V gene data show CDR1 as SGHDT and CDR2 as YYEEEE. CDR3 region: CASSWGGSSNEQFF. The CDR3 coding sequence is TGTGCCAGCAGCTGGGGAGGGAGCAGCAATGAGCAGTTCTTC.

This chain joins TRBV27 and TRBJ2-3, with 12 bases aligning to TRBD2. Germline loops: CDR1 MNHEY, CDR2 SMNVEV (reference sequence). The J segment lost 6 bases and the V segment lost 5 bases, leaving 9 bases of the junction unmatched. The CDR3 is 16 amino acids. CDR3 nucleotides: TGTGCCAGCAGTCCCCTCCTAGCGGGGGGGAGGGATACGCAGTATTTT. Protein sequence: CASSPLLAGGRDTQYF.

The chain couples TRBV21-1 to TRBJ2-1; the table's D call TRBD1 went unverified against the DNA. TRBV21-1 is labeled a pseudogene. The CDR3 loop spans 15 amino acids. CDR3 in DNA: TGTGCCAGCAGCAAAGGCCCCACATCCCTCAATGAGCAGTTCTTC. This translates into CASSKGPTSLNEQFF.

The CDR3 bases are TGTGCCAGCAGCACGTCCCGTATCGACAGAAAGAATCAGCCCCAGCATTTT. Protein product: CASSTSRIDRKNQPQHF. This chain links TRBV13 with TRBJ1-5, with D tentatively TRBD1 (5 bases). The germline gives CDR1 PRHDT, CDR2 FYEKMQ (reference sequence). CDR3 length: 17 residues. V was cut by 5 bases and J by 4 bases, with 21 bases left in between. The full variable domain, rest sourced from reference TRBV13 and TRBJ1-5, is AAGVIQSPRHLIKEKRETATLKCYPIPRHDTVYWYQQGPGQDPQFLISFYEKMQSDKGSIPDRFSAQQFSDYHSELNMSSLELGDSALYFCASSTSRIDRKNQPQHFGDGTRLSIL.

The V and J genes are TRBV9 and TRBJ1-4; 8 bases line up with TRBD1. The CDR3 is 14 amino acids. V trimming: 4 bases; J trimming: 2 bases; junction bases outside the gene matches: 1. Per germline, CDR1 SGDLS and CDR2 YYNGEE. CDR3 in DNA: TGTGCCAGCAGCAGACAGGGGACTAATGAAAAACTGTTTTTT. Its protein product is CASSRQGTNEKLFF.

The chain is built from TRBV25-1 and TRBJ2-5, with D hard to call. V gave up 1 base and J gave up 2 bases, with 14 bases separating them. This CDR3 is built from 16 residues. From germline, CDR1 is MGHDK and CDR2 SYGVNS. The CDR3 sequence is CASSELALSIQETQYF. The CDR3 DNA reads TGTGCCAGCAGTGAATTGGCCCTTTCGATACAAGAGACCCAGTACTTC.

The CDR3 protein is CASSQATSGGEWGVSEQYF. The CDR3 nucleotides are TGTGCCAGCAGCCAGGCCACTAGCGGGGGGGAGTGGGGGGTCTCCGAGCAGTACTTC. The rearrangement links TRBV4-2 to TRBJ2-7; 13 bases are shared with TRBD2. The germline V gene has CDR1 LGHNA and CDR2 YNFKEQ. V lost 3 bases to trimming and J lost 6 bases; unmatched junction nucleotides: 17. This CDR3 is 19 amino acids long.

The V gene is TRBV19, the J gene TRBJ2-2; D uncertain. The ends were cut back, 6 bases at V and 0 bases at J, with 8 bases in the middle. The V gene's germline CDR1 is LNHDA and CDR2 SQIVND (reference sequence). This CDR3 has 14 amino acids. CDR3: CASRLDTNTGELFF. CDR3 bases: TGTGCCAGTAGATTAGATACGAACACCGGGGAGCTGTTTTTT.

A single count supports this clone. This chain connects TRBV6-6 to TRBJ2-3; D is unresolved. V gave up 6 bases and J gave up 4 bases, with 8 bases separating them. The CDR3 covers 12 residues. Per germline, CDR1 MNHNY and CDR2 SVGAGI (reference sequence). The CDR3 protein is CASRANADTQYF. The CDR3 DNA reads as TGTGCCAGCAGGGCCAATGCAGATACGCAGTATTTT.